The clone carrying this T cell receptor (beta chain) was picked up one time. The antigen remains unidentified. The data were taken from a study of OX40 agonist ivuxolimab in advanced cancers. As for the study in general: Partial responses occurred in three patients (one hepatocellular carcinoma, two cutaneous melanoma). Broader study findings: Expanded clones tended on average to be more numerous among CD8+ T cells than CD4+.

The CDR3 is made up of 14 amino acids. The germline V gene encodes CDR1 SGHTA and CDR2 FQGTGA. With 0 bases clipped from V and 9 bases from J, the junction kept 5 bases outside the gene matches. The table came from immunoSEQ multiplex PCR; TCRdb's copy has only in-frame clones and leaves some out. The sample includes about 69,000 clones, approximately 91% of them seen just once. The clonotype was recovered from an adult with an advanced solid tumor such as melanoma, head and neck, liver or kidney cancer. The V gene is TRBV7-3, the J gene TRBJ2-1, with 7 bases matching TRBD2. Here the sequenced sample was CD4+ or CD8+ T cells sorted from blood, taken in a trial of the OX40 agonist ivuxolimab. This chain's CDR3 is CASSLTSSGIEQFF. CDR3 DNA sequence: TGTGCCAGCAGCTTAACGTCGAGCGGGATTGAGCAGTTCTTC.